This T cell receptor (beta chain) was captured in a study of blood T cell repertoires in COVID-19. Study in general: Acute and convalescent COVID-19 specimens originated in the United States, Italy and Spain. T cells, B-cell-depleted T cells, or PBMCs provided the cDNA or gDNA that served as material.

With 0 bases clipped from V and 7 bases from J, the junction kept 5 bases outside the gene matches. CDR1 and CDR2 from the germline V gene are MNHEY and SVGAGI. The CDR3 is made up of 14 amino acids. As originally analysed: Amplification from reference gene primers served as the basis for estimated nucleated cell counts. TCRdb's table, derived via immunoSEQ multiplex PCR, lists solely in-frame clones and lacks some. V and J calls and clone size are those listed in that table; D and trimming were worked out from the DNA. The sample lists around 260,000 clones; roughly 89% were seen once. This chain links TRBV6-5 with TRBJ1-2, with 7 positions matching TRBD1. This TCR was sampled from a woman aged 25 to 39 with active or convalescent COVID-19. The sample consisted of peripheral blood. The CDR3 here is CASSYSTGVGGYTF. The CDR3 DNA is TGTGCCAGCAGTTACTCAACAGGGGTTGGTGGCTACACCTTC.